This T cell receptor beta chain appears in the sequencing data of a study of blood T cell repertoires in COVID-19. Per the germline V gene, CDR1 is MNHEY and CDR2 is SMNVEV (reference sequence). Trimming pared 4 bases from V and 1 base from J, leaving 11 bases between. This CDR3 has 15 amino acids. Per the authors' pipeline: For nucleated cells, counts were estimated from reference gene primer amplification. TCRdb keeps only in-frame clones here, not all; method: immunoSEQ multiplex PCR. D and trimming were read from the DNA, whereas the V and J calls and clone size are those reported in that table. The sample lists approximately 350,000 clones; about 89% were seen once.

The V and J genes are TRBV27 and TRBJ2-1; D is perhaps TRBD1 (6 bases). This receptor was obtained from a woman younger than 45 with COVID-19, enrolled during active disease. The sample consisted of peripheral blood. The CDR3 here is CASSYRQGSYNEQFF. CDR3 DNA: TGTGCCAGCAGTTACCGCCAGGGGTCCTACAATGAGCAGTTCTTC.